The 25 T cell receptor beta chains in this list originate from one sample, sequenced in a study of cytomegalovirus exposure and HLA in healthy donors. A multiplex PCR was run with 60 Vbeta primers and 13 Jbeta primers. The method was immunoSEQ multiplex PCR; TCRdb's version includes in-frame clones alone and lacks a portion of them. This sample's table reports 100,000 to 150,000 clones. Material: PBMCs. These receptors were obtained from a man aged 25 to 40 in good health and CMV-seronegative.

V is TRBV7-2 and J is TRBJ2-3, with D perhaps TRBD2 (5 bases). Deletions cut 1 base from V and 5 bases from J, with 16 bases between. The CDR3 is made up of 16 amino acids. Germline CDR1 and CDR2: SGHTA and FQGNSA. The CDR3 loop reads CASSLGALEAGDTQYF. The CDR3 region has the DNA TGTGCCAGCAGCTTAGGTGCCCTCGAGGCGGGAGATACGCAGTATTTT.

The chain combines TRBV10-3 with TRBJ1-5; D not resolved. The CDR3 spans 15 residues. The V end lost 0 bases, the J end lost 4 bases, and 10 bases lay between the germline ends. Germline V gene data show CDR1 as ENHRY and CDR2 as SYGVKD. The CDR3 spells CAISESLVLNQPQHF. In DNA form, the CDR3 reads TGTGCCATCAGTGAGTCGTTGGTCCTAAATCAGCCCCAGCATTTT.

Worth noting for this clone: One end of the junction varies from germline; a read error may be responsible. The chain has TRBV7-9 and TRBJ2-7; D gene unclear. Germline assignment: CDR1 SEHNR and CDR2 FQNEAQ (reference sequence). This CDR3 contains 11 residues. The CDR3 DNA reads as TGTGCCAGCAGCCTCTCCCACGAGCAGTACTTC. It is translated as CASSLSHEQYF.

The chain has TRBV28 and TRBJ1-1; tentative D call: TRBD1 (5 bases). This CDR3 has 13 amino acids. The V gene lost 6 bases and the J gene lost 6 bases, with 14 bases spanning the gap. Germline CDR1 is MDHEN and CDR2 is SYDVKM. CDR3 protein: CASSIGWGSEAFF. In DNA, the CDR3 is TGTGCCAGCAGCATAGGTTGGGGCTCTGAAGCTTTCTTT. The variable domain in full, with the rest retrieved from reference TRBV28 and TRBJ1-1, is DVKVTQSSRYLVKRTGEKVFLECVQDMDHENMFWYRQDPGLGLRLIYFSYDVKMKEKGDIPEGYSVSREKKERFSLILESASTNQTSMYLCASSIGWGSEAFFGQGTRLTVV.

The genes are TRBV11-2 and TRBJ2-2; 9 bases line up with TRBD1. The CDR3 is made up of 14 amino acids. In germline, CDR1 is SGHAT, CDR2 FQNNGV. The ends lost 6 bases at V and 7 bases at J; junction bases unmatched: 6. CDR3 in DNA: TGTGCCAGCAGGGACAGGGGAGGAAGCGGGGAGCTGTTTTTT. Translated, it gives CASRDRGGSGELFF.

The chain is built from TRBV7-9 and TRBJ1-5; TRBD1 agrees at 7 bases. Losses at the gene ends were 5 bases for V and 2 bases for J; bases not matched to a gene: 6. CDR1 SEHNR and CDR2 FQNEAQ come from the germline V gene (reference sequence). This CDR3 spans 15 amino acids. The DNA for the CDR3 is TGTGCCAGCAGCCCACAGGGGATCGGCAATCAGCCCCAGCATTTT. Protein sequence: CASSPQGIGNQPQHF.

The chain employs TRBV19 and TRBJ2-1; D call uncertain. V gave up 3 bases and J gave up 5 bases, with 11 bases separating them. The CDR3 is 14 amino acids. Germline lookup yields CDR1 LNHDA and CDR2 SQIVND (reference sequence). The CDR3 reads CASSIAGTNNEQFF. The CDR3 nucleotides are TGTGCCAGTAGTATTGCCGGTACGAACAATGAGCAGTTCTTC.

The chain has TRBV15 and TRBJ2-4; D possibly corresponds to TRBD2 (6 bases). The CDR3 extends over 18 amino acids. V was trimmed by 1 base and J by 0 bases, leaving 16 bases between them. Germline CDR1 and CDR2: LNHNV and YYDKDF (reference sequence). The CDR3 protein is CATSRGGEGLLAKNIQYF. DNA for the CDR3: TGTGCCACCAGCAGAGGGGGGGAAGGTTTACTAGCCAAAAACATTCAGTACTTC.

The gene calls are TRBV10-3 and TRBJ1-2, with D uncertain. In germline, CDR1 is ENHRY, CDR2 SYGVKD. The CDR3 extends over 14 amino acids. Trimming cost V 10 bases and J 2 bases, with 17 bases left between them. This CDR3 is CATEDVRGNYGYTF. In DNA, the CDR3 is TGTGCCACCGAGGACGTCCGAGGGAACTATGGCTACACCTTC.

This chain links TRBV7-2 with TRBJ2-3, with D maybe TRBD2 (5 bases). The germline V gene encodes CDR1 SGHTA and CDR2 FQGNSA. CDR3 length: 13 amino acids. The V gene lost 5 bases and the J gene lost 6 bases, with 12 bases spanning the gap. Written as DNA, the CDR3 is TGTGCCAGCAGCCCATACGGAGGCGATACGCAGTATTTT. Translated, it gives CASSPYGGDTQYF.

The chain uses TRBV5-6 and TRBJ2-7; 9 bases agree with TRBD1. CDR1 and CDR2 from the germline V gene are SGHDT and YYEEEE. This CDR3 contains 14 residues. Trimming cost V 1 base and J 5 bases; bases outside gene matches: 4. The DNA for the CDR3 is TGTGCCAGCAGCTTGTACAGGGGGCTCGACGAGCAGTACTTC. This encodes CASSLYRGLDEQYF.

Remarks on this clone: Mismatch with germline at one junction end may stem from a read error. This sequence joins TRBV6-1 and TRBJ1-4; maybe TRBD1 (6 bases). Per germline, CDR1 MNHNS and CDR2 SASEGT. The CDR3 is 13 residues long. The CDR3 region is CASSRDTDEELFF. The CDR3 DNA reads as TGTGCCAGCAGTCGGGACACCGATGAAGAACTGTTTTTT.

The chain carries TRBV5-4 and TRBJ2-5; 12 bases agree with TRBD2. Near its end, the DNA agrees better with TRBJ2-7, so the J call may be wrong. CDR3 length: 17 residues. CDR1 is SGHNT and CDR2 is YYREEE in the germline V gene (reference sequence). The CDR3 reads CASSSGLAGRPSYEQYF. As DNA, the CDR3 is TGTGCCAGCAGCTCCGGACTAGCGGGACGACCCTCCTACGAGCAGTACTTC.

The V gene is TRBV27, the J gene TRBJ2-2; a possible D gene is TRBD1 (5 bases). V was pared by 1 base and J by 3 bases, with 18 bases between. The CDR3 has 18 residues. CDR1 is MNHEY and CDR2 is SMNVEV in the germline V gene (reference sequence). CDR3 nucleotides: TGTGCCAGCAGTTTATTAACAGGCAATTTGTTACACACCGGGGAGCTGTTTTTT. Protein product: CASSLLTGNLLHTGELFF.

V usage is TRBV5-4 and J usage is TRBJ2-7; 10 bases map to TRBD1. The germline gives CDR1 SGHNT, CDR2 YYREEE (reference sequence). The V gene end was trimmed by 4 bases and the J gene end by 4 bases; junction bases not matched to a gene: 11. CDR3 size: 16 residues. CDR3 nucleotide sequence: TGTGCCAGCAGCCCGACCGGGACAGGGGTGGTATACGAGCAGTACTTC. Translation: CASSPTGTGVVYEQYF.

The chain carries TRBV18 and TRBJ1-1; no clear D gene. This CDR3 contains 12 residues. The V gene's germline CDR1 is KGHSH and CDR2 LQKENI. Trimming removed 6 bases from V and 4 bases from J, with 9 bases in between. The chain's CDR3 is CASSFLGTEAFF. CDR3 sequence (DNA): TGTGCCAGCTCTTTTCTAGGCACTGAAGCTTTCTTT.

The chain joins TRBV28 to TRBJ1-2; 9 bases align to TRBD1. Germline assignment: CDR1 MDHEN and CDR2 SYDVKM. The J segment lost 5 bases and the V segment lost 5 bases, leaving 6 bases of the junction unmatched. The CDR3 is 14 residues long. The CDR3 protein is CASSGPDRGYGYTF. CDR3 nucleotide sequence: TGTGCCAGCAGTGGGCCCGACAGGGGGTATGGCTACACCTTC.

The chain links TRBV28 to TRBJ2-5; TRBD2 matches at 9 bases. With 6 bases clipped from V and 7 bases from J, the junction kept 6 bases outside the gene matches. CDR3 length equals 13 residues. CDR1 is MDHEN and CDR2 is SYDVKM in the germline V gene. In DNA form, the CDR3 reads TGTGCCAGCAGCCGGGGACTAGCTCTGACCCAGTACTTC. Translated, it gives CASSRGLALTQYF.

The chain has TRBV19 and TRBJ1-5; unclear D gene. This CDR3 is 12 amino acids long. CDR1 is LNHDA and CDR2 is SQIVND in the germline V gene (reference sequence). V was pared by 8 bases and J by 7 bases, with 12 bases between. CDR3 in DNA: TGTGCCAGTTCTAAGTCCGGGCAGCCCCAGCATTTT. Its protein is CASSKSGQPQHF.

The chain links TRBV28 to TRBJ2-7; 9 bases are a match to TRBD2. Per the germline V gene, CDR1 is MDHEN and CDR2 is SYDVKM. The CDR3 runs 17 residues. After removal of 4 bases from V and 3 bases from J, the junction contained 13 bases not matched to a gene. CDR3 protein: CASSSSHLAGPLYEQYF. Written as DNA, the CDR3 is TGTGCCAGCAGTTCCTCCCATCTAGCGGGGCCCCTCTACGAGCAGTACTTC.

The chain combines TRBV12-5 with TRBJ2-1, with TRBD2 identical over 10 bases. Germline lookup yields CDR1 LGHNT and CDR2 FRNRAP. This CDR3 is 17 amino acids long. The trim removed 0 bases at V and 5 bases at J, leaving 7 bases unmatched. For the CDR3, the DNA is TGTGCTAGTGGTTTGGTGGATTCTAGCGGGAGACACAATGAGCAGTTCTTC. Its translation: CASGLVDSSGRHNEQFF.

V usage is TRBV6-5 and J usage is TRBJ1-2; TRBD1 might be the D (5 bases). The CDR3 spans 14 residues. The V gene lost 5 bases and the J gene lost 2 bases, with 12 bases spanning the gap. Germline V gene data show CDR1 as MNHEY and CDR2 as SVGAGI. The CDR3 sequence: CASSKFSGNYGYTF. For the CDR3, the DNA is TGTGCCAGCAGTAAGTTCTCAGGGAACTATGGCTACACCTTC.

The rearrangement links TRBV23-1 to TRBJ2-4, with 11 bases that match TRBD1. TRBV23-1 is an open reading frame whose function is uncertain. V gave up 4 bases and J gave up 6 bases; unmatched junction bases: 5. The CDR3 consists of 15 residues. CDR3 DNA sequence: TGCGCCAGCAGTCCCGGGACAGGGGGTGGAAACATTCAGTACTTC. Its protein is CASSPGTGGGNIQYF.

The chain carries TRBV5-4 and TRBJ2-7; D perhaps matches TRBD2 (6 bases). V was pared by 1 base and J by 5 bases, with 13 bases between. This CDR3 comprises 14 residues. Per the germline V gene, CDR1 is SGHNT and CDR2 is YYREEE (reference sequence). The CDR3 coding sequence is TGTGCCAGCAGCTTGCCGGGAGTCCCCCACGAGCAGTACTTC. Its translation: CASSLPGVPHEQYF.

The gene calls are TRBV28 and TRBJ1-5; D remains ambiguous. CDR1 MDHEN and CDR2 SYDVKM come from the germline V gene. The CDR3 is 16 amino acids. With 1 base removed from V and 0 bases from J, the gap between germline ends came to 10 bases. CDR3: CASSLLAPYSNQPQHF. The CDR3 DNA reads TGTGCCAGCAGTTTATTAGCCCCTTATAGCAATCAGCCCCAGCATTTT.